This entry is about one TCR beta chain. This sample is drawn from a study of blood T cell repertoires in COVID-19. Across the study: From T cells, B-cell-depleted T cells, or PBMCs came the material, which was cDNA or gDNA.

CDR1 and CDR2 (germline): SGHNT, YYREEE (reference sequence). V shed 4 bases and J shed 6 bases, with 14 bases lying between them. The CDR3 has 15 residues. Authors' analysis steps: Amplification of reference gene primers provided the estimated nucleated cell counts. Data came from immunoSEQ multiplex PCR; TCRdb stores just in-frame clones and leaves some out. V, J and clone size are taken as reported in that table, and D and trimming were inferred from the DNA itself. The data show around 100,000 clones, with around 86% seen just once and approximately 5% held by the top ten. This chain uses TRBV5-4 with TRBJ1-6; D is unresolved. Sequencing input: peripheral blood. This clonotype was sampled from a woman older than 75 with acute or convalescent COVID-19. CDR3 loop: CASSPRGGVNSPLHF. DNA of the CDR3: TGTGCCAGCAGCCCCCGGGGTGGTGTTAATTCACCCCTCCACTTT.